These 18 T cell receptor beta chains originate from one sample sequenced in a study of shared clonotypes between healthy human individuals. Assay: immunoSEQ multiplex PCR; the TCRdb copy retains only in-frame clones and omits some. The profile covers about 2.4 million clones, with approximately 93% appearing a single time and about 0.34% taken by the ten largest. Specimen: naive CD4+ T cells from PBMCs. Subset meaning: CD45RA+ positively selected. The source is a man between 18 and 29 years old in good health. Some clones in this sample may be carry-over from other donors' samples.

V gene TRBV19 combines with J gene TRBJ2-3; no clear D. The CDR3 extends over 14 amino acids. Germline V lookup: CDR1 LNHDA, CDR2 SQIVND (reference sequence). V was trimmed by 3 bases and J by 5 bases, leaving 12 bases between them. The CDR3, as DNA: TGTGCCAGTAGTATCTCTCAATCGGTAGATACGCAGTATTTT. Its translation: CASSISQSVDTQYF. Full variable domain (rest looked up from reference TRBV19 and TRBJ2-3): DGGITQSPKYLFRKEGQNVTLSCEQNLNHDAMYWYRQDPGQGLRLIYYSQIVNDFQKGDIAEGYSVSREKKESFPLTVTSAQKNPTAFYLCASSISQSVDTQYFGPGTRLTVL.

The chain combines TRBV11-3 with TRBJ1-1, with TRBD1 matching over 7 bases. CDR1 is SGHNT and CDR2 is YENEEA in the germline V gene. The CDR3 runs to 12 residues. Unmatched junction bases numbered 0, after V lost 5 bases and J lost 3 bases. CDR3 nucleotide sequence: TGTGCCAGCAGCCAGGGGGACACTGAAGCTTTCTTT. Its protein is CASSQGDTEAFF.

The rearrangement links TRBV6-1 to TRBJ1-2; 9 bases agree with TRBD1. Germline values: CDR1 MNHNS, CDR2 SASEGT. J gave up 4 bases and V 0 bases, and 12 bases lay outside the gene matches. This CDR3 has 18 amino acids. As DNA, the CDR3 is TGTGCCAGCAGTGAAGCTCTATTACAGGGGGCGGTCGCCTATGGCTACACCTTC. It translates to CASSEALLQGAVAYGYTF.

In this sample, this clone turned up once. DNA of the CDR3: TGCGCCCGGGGGGGCCTTACTGGGTGCGAGCAGTACTTC. It translates to CARGGLTGCEQYF. This chain links TRBV10-1 with TRBJ2-7, with TRBD2 matching over 8 bases. The V segment lost 11 bases and the J segment 6 bases; nucleotides outside the gene matches: 12. CDR1 and CDR2 from the germline V gene are WNHNN and SYGVQD (reference sequence). The CDR3 length is 13 residues.

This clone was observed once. The CDR3 nucleotides are TGCGCCAGCAGCCTAAAAGGGCCAGGGAGGGGAACTGAAGCTTTCTTT. Encoded protein: CASSLKGPGRGTEAFF. The V and J genes are TRBV5-1 and TRBJ1-1; possible D gene TRBD1, 5 bases. V dropped 4 bases and J dropped 5 bases, with 21 bases sitting between them. Germline lookup yields CDR1 SGHRS and CDR2 YFSETQ. This CDR3 contains 16 residues. The entire variable domain, with the rest obtained from reference TRBV5-1 and TRBJ1-1, is as follows: KAGVTQTPRYLIKTRGQQVTLSCSPISGHRSVSWYQQTPGQGLQFLFEYFSETQRNKGNFPGRFSGRQFSNSRSEMNVSTLELGDSALYLCASSLKGPGRGTEAFFGQGTRLTVV.

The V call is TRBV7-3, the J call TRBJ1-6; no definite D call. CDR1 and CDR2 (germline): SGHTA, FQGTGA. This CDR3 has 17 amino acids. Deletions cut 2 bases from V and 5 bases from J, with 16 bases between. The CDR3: CASSLEFRARDNSPLHF. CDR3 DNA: TGTGCCAGCAGCTTAGAGTTCCGGGCTCGGGATAATTCACCCCTCCACTTT.

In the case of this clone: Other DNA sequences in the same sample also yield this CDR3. The CDR3 reads CASSLDGATEAFF. Written as DNA, the CDR3 is TGTGCCAGCAGCTTAGATGGAGCCACTGAAGCTTTCTTT. The chain has TRBV7-9 and TRBJ1-1; D remains ambiguous. The length of the CDR3 is 13 residues. Germline V gene data show CDR1 as SEHNR and CDR2 as FQNEAQ (reference sequence). V was cut by 1 base and J by 4 bases, with 7 bases left in between.

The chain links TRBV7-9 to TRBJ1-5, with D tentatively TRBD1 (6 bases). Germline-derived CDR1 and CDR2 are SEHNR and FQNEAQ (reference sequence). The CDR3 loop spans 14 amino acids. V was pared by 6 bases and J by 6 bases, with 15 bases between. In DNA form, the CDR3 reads TGTGCCAGCAGATCCGAGGGGGAGGGTCAGCCCCAGCATTTT. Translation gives CASRSEGEGQPQHF.

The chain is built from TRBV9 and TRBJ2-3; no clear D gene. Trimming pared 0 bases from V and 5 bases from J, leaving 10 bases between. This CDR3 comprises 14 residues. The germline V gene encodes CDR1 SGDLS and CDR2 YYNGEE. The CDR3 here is CASSVDPRLDTQYF. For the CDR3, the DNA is TGTGCCAGCAGCGTAGATCCGCGTCTAGATACGCAGTATTTT.

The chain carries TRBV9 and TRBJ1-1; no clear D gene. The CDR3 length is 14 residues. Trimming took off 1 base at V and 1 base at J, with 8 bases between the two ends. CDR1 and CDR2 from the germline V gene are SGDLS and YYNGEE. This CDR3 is CASSVLSENTEAFF. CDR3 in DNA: TGTGCCAGCAGCGTATTATCCGAGAACACTGAAGCTTTCTTT.

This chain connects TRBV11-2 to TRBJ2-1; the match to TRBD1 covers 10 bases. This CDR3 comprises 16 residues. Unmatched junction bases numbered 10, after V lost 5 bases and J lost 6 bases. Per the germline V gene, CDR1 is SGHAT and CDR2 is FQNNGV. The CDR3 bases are TGTGCCAGCAGCCCTCGACAGGGGGCGCCCCCCAATGAGCAGTTCTTC. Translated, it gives CASSPRQGAPPNEQFF.

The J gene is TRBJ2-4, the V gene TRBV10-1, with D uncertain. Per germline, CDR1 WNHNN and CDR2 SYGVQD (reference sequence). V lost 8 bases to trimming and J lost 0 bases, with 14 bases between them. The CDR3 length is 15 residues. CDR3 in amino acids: CASGVFYLAKNIQYF. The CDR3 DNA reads TGCGCCAGCGGAGTTTTCTATTTAGCCAAAAACATTCAGTACTTC.

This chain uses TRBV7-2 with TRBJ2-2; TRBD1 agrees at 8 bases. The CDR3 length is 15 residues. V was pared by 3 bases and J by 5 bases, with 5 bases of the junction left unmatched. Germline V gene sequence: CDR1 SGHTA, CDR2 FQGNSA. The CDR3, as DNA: TGTGCCAGCAGCTTCAGGGGGCGGGTTACCGGGGAGCTGTTTTTT. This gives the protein CASSFRGRVTGELFF.

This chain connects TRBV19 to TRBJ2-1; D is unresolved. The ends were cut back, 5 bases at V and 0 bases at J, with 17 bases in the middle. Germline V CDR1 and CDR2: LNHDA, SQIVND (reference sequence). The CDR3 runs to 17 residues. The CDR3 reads CASSADRTPNSYNEQFF. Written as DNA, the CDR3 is TGTGCCAGTAGTGCGGATAGAACCCCCAACTCCTACAATGAGCAGTTCTTC.

The CDR3 protein is CASSSPGAGGQGEQYF. In DNA form, the CDR3 reads TGCGCCAGCAGCTCCCCGGGAGCGGGAGGGCAGGGCGAGCAGTACTTC. This rearrangement joins TRBV5-1 to TRBJ2-7; 10 bases line up with TRBD2. There are 16 residues in the CDR3. Germline V gene sequence: CDR1 SGHRS, CDR2 YFSETQ. After removal of 3 bases from V and 6 bases from J, the junction contained 12 bases not matched to a gene.

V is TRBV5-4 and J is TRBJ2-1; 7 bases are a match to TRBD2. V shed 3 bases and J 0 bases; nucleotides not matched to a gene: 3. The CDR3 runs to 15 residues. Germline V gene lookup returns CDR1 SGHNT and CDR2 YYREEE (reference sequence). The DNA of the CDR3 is TGTGCCAGCAGCTCGAAGCGGGACTCCTACAATGAGCAGTTCTTC. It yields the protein CASSSKRDSYNEQFF.

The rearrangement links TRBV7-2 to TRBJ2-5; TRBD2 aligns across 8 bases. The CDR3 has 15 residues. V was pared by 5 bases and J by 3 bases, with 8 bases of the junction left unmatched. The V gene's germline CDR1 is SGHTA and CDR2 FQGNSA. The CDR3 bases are TGTGCCAGCAGCCCCCGTGGTAGCGGGAAAGAGACCCAGTACTTC. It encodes CASSPRGSGKETQYF.

The CDR3 region is CASSHRPGLAGEADTQYF. The CDR3 DNA sequence: TGTGCCAGCAGCCATCGGCCGGGACTAGCGGGAGAAGCAGATACGCAGTATTTT. The chain joins TRBV4-2 to TRBJ2-3; 14 positions agree with TRBD2. The J segment lost 4 bases and the V segment lost 3 bases, leaving 9 bases of the junction unmatched. CDR3 length equals 18 residues. The germline CDR1 and CDR2 sequences are LGHNA and YNFKEQ.